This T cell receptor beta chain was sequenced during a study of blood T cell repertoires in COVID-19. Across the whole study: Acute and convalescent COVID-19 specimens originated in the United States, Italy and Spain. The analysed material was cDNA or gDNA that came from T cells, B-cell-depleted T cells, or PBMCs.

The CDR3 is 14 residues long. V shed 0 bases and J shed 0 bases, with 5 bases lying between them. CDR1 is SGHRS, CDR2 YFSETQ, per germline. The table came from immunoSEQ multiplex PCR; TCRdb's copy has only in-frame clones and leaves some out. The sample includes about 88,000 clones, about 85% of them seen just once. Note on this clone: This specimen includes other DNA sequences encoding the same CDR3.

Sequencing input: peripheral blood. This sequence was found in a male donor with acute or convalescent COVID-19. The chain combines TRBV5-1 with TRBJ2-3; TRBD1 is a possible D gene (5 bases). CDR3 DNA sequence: TGCGCCAGCAGCTTGGGACAGAGCACAGATACGCAGTATTTT. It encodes CASSLGQSTDTQYF.